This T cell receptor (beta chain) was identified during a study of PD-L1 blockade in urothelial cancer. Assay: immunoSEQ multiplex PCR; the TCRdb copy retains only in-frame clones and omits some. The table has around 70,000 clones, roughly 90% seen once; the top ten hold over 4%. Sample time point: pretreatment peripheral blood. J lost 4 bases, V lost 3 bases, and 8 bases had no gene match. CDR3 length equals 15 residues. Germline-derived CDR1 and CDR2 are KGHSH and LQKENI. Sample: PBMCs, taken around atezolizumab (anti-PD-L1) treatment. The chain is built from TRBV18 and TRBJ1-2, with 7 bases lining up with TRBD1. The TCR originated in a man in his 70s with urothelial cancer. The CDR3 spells CASSPKQGIPYGYTF. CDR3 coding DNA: TGTGCCAGCTCACCTAAACAGGGGATTCCCTATGGCTACACCTTC.